The 24 T cell receptor beta chains in this list originate from one sample, sequenced in a study of OX40 agonist ivuxolimab in advanced cancers. Assay: immunoSEQ multiplex PCR; the TCRdb copy retains only in-frame clones and omits some. The sample has some 69,000 clones; around 87% are singletons. Sequenced here: CD4+ or CD8+ T cells sorted from blood, sampled in a trial of the OX40 agonist ivuxolimab. The receptors come from an adult with an advanced solid tumor such as melanoma, head and neck, liver or kidney cancer.

The rearrangement links TRBV9 to TRBJ2-3; 9 positions match TRBD2. This CDR3 comprises 16 residues. V gave up 3 bases and J gave up 2 bases; unmatched junction bases: 7. CDR1 is SGDLS, CDR2 YYNGEE, per germline. DNA for the CDR3: TGTGCCAGCAGCGCGCGACTAGCGGACCCCACAGATACGCAGTATTTT. The encoded protein is CASSARLADPTDTQYF.

The chain has TRBV7-8 and TRBJ2-2; possible D gene TRBD1, 5 bases. The CDR3 runs 15 residues. Deletions cut 1 base from V and 7 bases from J, with 13 bases between. Germline assignment: CDR1 SGHVS and CDR2 FQNEAQ. CDR3 nucleotide sequence: TGTGCCAGCAGCTTAGATGGATTCCAGGGCGGGGAGCTGTTTTTT. Translation gives CASSLDGFQGGELFF.

This chain links TRBV28 with TRBJ1-2, with 7 bases aligning to TRBD1. The CDR3 is 14 residues long. V lost 8 bases, J lost 8 bases, and 14 bases stayed unmatched. Germline V gene sequence: CDR1 MDHEN, CDR2 SYDVKM. In DNA, the CDR3 is TGTGCCAGCGGTCTCCAAGGGGGCGCGTGGGGCTACACCTTC. Its translation: CASGLQGGAWGYTF.

The rearrangement joins TRBV5-1 to TRBJ2-1; the match to TRBD2 covers 9 bases. V was clipped by 0 bases and J by 5 bases; unmatched bases: 3. The CDR3 contains 15 residues. Per the germline V gene, CDR1 is SGHRS and CDR2 is YFSETQ. CDR3: CASSLVAGADNEQFF. CDR3 nucleotide sequence: TGCGCCAGCAGCTTGGTAGCGGGAGCCGACAATGAGCAGTTCTTC.

V usage is TRBV9 and J usage is TRBJ2-5; D gene ambiguous. Germline V gene sequence: CDR1 SGDLS, CDR2 YYNGEE. CDR3 size: 13 residues. Between the trimmed V and J ends, which lost 1 base and 3 bases, there was a span of 7 bases. CDR3 coding DNA: TGTGCCAGCAGCGTAACGGATGAAGAGACCCAGTACTTC. Protein product: CASSVTDEETQYF.

This chain links TRBV2 with TRBJ2-2; D tentatively fits TRBD1 or TRBD2 (5 bases each). The germline V and J ends were trimmed by 9 bases and 2 bases, with 13 bases remaining between them. There are 14 residues in the CDR3. Germline V lookup: CDR1 SNHLY, CDR2 FYNNEI. As DNA, the CDR3 is TGTGCCAGTATGGGACGGTTAAACACCGGGGAGCTGTTTTTT. It yields the protein CASMGRLNTGELFF. Complete variable domain (other parts from reference TRBV2 and TRBJ2-2): EPEVTQTPSHQVTQMGQEVILRCVPISNHLYFYWYRQILGQKVEFLVSFYNNEISEKSEIFDDQFSVERPDGSNFTLKIRSTKLEDSAMYFCASMGRLNTGELFFGEGSRLTVL.

V gene TRBV6-5 combines with J gene TRBJ2-3; D may correspond to TRBD1 or TRBD2 (6 bases each). This CDR3 contains 14 residues. V was shortened by 5 bases and J by 1 base, with 10 bases between the two germline ends. Germline-derived CDR1 and CDR2 are MNHEY and SVGAGI. DNA of the CDR3: TGTGCCAGCAGTCGGGGGCGCGGCACAGATACGCAGTATTTT. It translates to CASSRGRGTDTQYF.

The rearrangement joins TRBV19 to TRBJ2-7; D may match TRBD1 or TRBD2 (5 bases each). From germline, CDR1 is LNHDA and CDR2 SQIVND (reference sequence). Trimming stripped 2 bases from V and 2 bases from J, with 10 bases between. The CDR3 covers 14 residues. CDR3 bases: TGTGCCAGTAGTATAAGGGGAGAGGCCTACGAGCAGTACTTC. It translates to CASSIRGEAYEQYF.

The chain joins TRBV5-1 to TRBJ1-1; D gene ambiguous. V lost 2 bases and J 1 base, leaving 9 bases between the germline ends. CDR1 and CDR2 from the germline V gene are SGHRS and YFSETQ. The CDR3 sequence is 14 residues long. The CDR3 DNA sequence: TGCGCCAGCAGCTTAATTCGACAGAACACTGAAGCTTTCTTT. Its protein is CASSLIRQNTEAFF.

This clone is a singleton in its sample. The chain uses TRBV5-1 and TRBJ2-5; D not certain. Trimming took off 2 bases at V and 1 base at J, with 12 bases between the two ends. This CDR3 spans 15 amino acids. The germline CDR1 and CDR2 sequences are SGHRS and YFSETQ. CDR3 sequence (DNA): TGCGCCAGCAGCTTTTACTCCCGCCCCCAAGAGACCCAGTACTTC. Translating gives CASSFYSRPQETQYF.

This clone was detected once. The genes are TRBV5-6 and TRBJ2-7, with D perhaps TRBD1 (6 bases). The CDR3 contains 14 residues. From germline, CDR1 is SGHDT and CDR2 YYEEEE. The V end lost 1 base, the J end lost 4 bases, and 12 bases lay between the germline ends. The CDR3 spells CASSLQGRGYEQYF. DNA for the CDR3: TGTGCCAGCAGCTTGCAAGGCAGGGGATACGAGCAGTACTTC.

The chain recombines TRBV6-1 with TRBJ2-3; 7 bases match TRBD2. V trimming: 4 bases; J trimming: 5 bases; junction bases outside the gene matches: 6. Germline V CDR1 and CDR2: MNHNS, SASEGT. The CDR3 consists of 14 residues. The CDR3 DNA reads as TGTGCCAGCAGTGCCCAATCGGGGGGAGATACGCAGTATTTT. Amino acid sequence: CASSAQSGGDTQYF.

The chain employs TRBV4-2 and TRBJ2-3; D possibly uses TRBD1 or TRBD2 (5 bases each). Between the trimmed V and J ends, which lost 0 bases and 2 bases, there was a span of 9 bases. Germline loops: CDR1 LGHNA, CDR2 YNFKEQ. The CDR3 is made up of 15 amino acids. CDR3 in amino acids: CASSQDEGTTDTQYF. DNA for the CDR3: TGTGCCAGCAGCCAAGATGAGGGGACCACAGATACGCAGTATTTT.

The genes are TRBV11-2 and TRBJ2-7; TRBD1 agrees at 9 bases. Per the germline V gene, CDR1 is SGHAT and CDR2 is FQNNGV. V was pared by 6 bases and J by 3 bases, with 12 bases of the junction left unmatched. The CDR3 is made up of 16 amino acids. The CDR3 DNA reads as TGTGCCAGCAGTTCCCGGGACAGGGATCGGGACTACGAGCAGTACTTC. Protein sequence: CASSSRDRDRDYEQYF.

This clone was seen once. The CDR3 is CASSPTGGSIQYF. The CDR3 DNA reads TGTGCCAGCAGTCCGACAGGGGGGAGCATTCAGTACTTC. The chain couples TRBV28 to TRBJ2-4, with TRBD1 matching 9 bases. Unmatched junction bases numbered 5, after V lost 5 bases and J lost 9 bases. Germline V gene lookup returns CDR1 MDHEN and CDR2 SYDVKM. CDR3 length equals 13 residues.

This clone appeared once. V and J are TRBV6-5 and TRBJ2-7; no clear D. This CDR3 spans 13 amino acids. The ends were cut back, 6 bases at V and 2 bases at J, with 11 bases in the middle. Germline CDR1 and CDR2: MNHEY and SVGAGI. The CDR3 nucleotides are TGTGCCAGCAGAACGCGGACCGCCTACGAGCAGTACTTC. This codes for CASRTRTAYEQYF.

This clone was observed a few times. The rearrangement joins TRBV5-6 to TRBJ2-7, with a weak D call TRBD2 (5 bases). Germline CDR1 reads SGHDT; CDR2 reads YYEEEE. Trimming took 0 bases from V and 6 from J, leaving 7 bases between them. The CDR3 consists of 12 residues. The CDR3 here is CASSLDRGEQYF. The CDR3 bases are TGTGCCAGCAGCTTGGATCGGGGCGAGCAGTACTTC. Full variable domain (outside the CDR3, taken from reference TRBV5-6 and TRBJ2-7): DAGVTQSPTHLIKTRGQQVTLRCSPKSGHDTVSWYQQALGQGPQFIFQYYEEEERQRGNFPDRFSGHQFPNYSSELNVNALLLGDSALYLCASSLDRGEQYFGPGTRLTVT.

The V gene is TRBV28, the J gene TRBJ2-5, with D perhaps assigned TRBD1 or TRBD2 (5 bases each). Looked up from germline, CDR1 is MDHEN and CDR2 is SYDVKM. Trimming left V 6 bases short and J 6 bases short, with 14 bases between. This CDR3 comprises 13 residues. The CDR3, as DNA: TGTGCCAGCAGCCTAAAGGGACGCCAGACCCAGTACTTC. This encodes CASSLKGRQTQYF.

The table lists this clone with a few counts. The chain couples TRBV12-5 to TRBJ1-1; unclear D gene. Per the germline V gene, CDR1 is LGHNT and CDR2 is FRNRAP. This CDR3 has 14 residues. Trimming left V 9 bases short and J 1 base short, with 15 bases between. CDR3 DNA: TGTGCTAGCCCTCTCATCATGGGGAACACTGAAGCTTTCTTT. Its translation is CASPLIMGNTEAFF.

The chain combines TRBV7-8 with TRBJ1-5; D is unclear. The CDR3 spans 14 residues. Trimming left V 5 bases short and J 5 bases short, with 13 bases between. Germline CDR1 and CDR2: SGHVS and FQNEAQ. CDR3: CASSVRTTDQPQHF. The DNA of the CDR3 is TGTGCCAGCAGCGTCCGAACAACCGATCAGCCCCAGCATTTT.

The rearrangement uses TRBV11-1 and TRBJ1-1; no firm D call. The CDR3 is made up of 13 amino acids. CDR1 SGHAT and CDR2 FQDESV come from the germline V gene (reference sequence). The ends were cut back, 3 bases at V and 0 bases at J, with 5 bases in the middle. This CDR3 is CASSFALNTEAFF. Here the CDR3 DNA reads TGTGCCAGCAGCTTCGCACTGAACACTGAAGCTTTCTTT. Looking up the rest from reference TRBV11-1 and TRBJ1-1 gives the full variable domain: EAEVAQSPRYKITEKSQAVAFWCDPISGHATLYWYRQILGQGPELLVQFQDESVVDDSQLPKDRFSAERLKGVDSTLKIQPAELGDSAMYLCASSFALNTEAFFGQGTRLTVV.

This rearrangement joins TRBV5-1 to TRBJ1-4; 10 nucleotides match TRBD1. V dropped 4 bases and J dropped 6; count of bases not matched to a gene: 6. Germline V gene lookup returns CDR1 SGHRS and CDR2 YFSETQ. The CDR3 consists of 15 residues. Here the CDR3 reads CASSLLTGGYEKLFF. The CDR3 bases are TGCGCCAGCAGCCTACTGACAGGGGGCTATGAAAAACTGTTTTTT. Combining the CDR3 with reference TRBV5-1 and TRBJ1-4 gives the whole variable domain KAGVTQTPRYLIKTRGQQVTLSCSPISGHRSVSWYQQTPGQGLQFLFEYFSETQRNKGNFPGRFSGRQFSNSRSEMNVSTLELGDSALYLCASSLLTGGYEKLFFGSGTQLSVL.

The chain links TRBV14 to TRBJ1-4; D unclear. Germline assignment: CDR1 SGHDN and CDR2 FVKESK. This CDR3 has 15 residues. Trimming pared 3 bases from V and 5 bases from J, leaving 13 bases between. The CDR3 loop is CASSHLGKPNEKLFF. The CDR3 coding sequence is TGTGCCAGCAGCCACCTAGGGAAGCCGAATGAAAAACTGTTTTTT. Supplemented by reference TRBV14 and TRBJ1-4, the full variable domain reads EAGVTQFPSHSVIEKGQTVTLRCDPISGHDNLYWYRRVMGKEIKFLLHFVKESKQDESGMPNNRFLAERTGGTYSTLKVQPAELEDSGVYFCASSHLGKPNEKLFFGSGTQLSVL.

This clone came up a few times. V and J are TRBV2 and TRBJ2-3; a possible D gene is TRBD2 (6 bases). The CDR3 runs to 13 residues. V was clipped by 5 bases and J by 6 bases, with 12 bases between them. Germline CDR1 is SNHLY and CDR2 is FYNNEI. The CDR3 loop reads CASSPGAVDTQYF. The CDR3 coding sequence is TGTGCCAGCAGTCCGGGAGCGGTTGATACGCAGTATTTT.